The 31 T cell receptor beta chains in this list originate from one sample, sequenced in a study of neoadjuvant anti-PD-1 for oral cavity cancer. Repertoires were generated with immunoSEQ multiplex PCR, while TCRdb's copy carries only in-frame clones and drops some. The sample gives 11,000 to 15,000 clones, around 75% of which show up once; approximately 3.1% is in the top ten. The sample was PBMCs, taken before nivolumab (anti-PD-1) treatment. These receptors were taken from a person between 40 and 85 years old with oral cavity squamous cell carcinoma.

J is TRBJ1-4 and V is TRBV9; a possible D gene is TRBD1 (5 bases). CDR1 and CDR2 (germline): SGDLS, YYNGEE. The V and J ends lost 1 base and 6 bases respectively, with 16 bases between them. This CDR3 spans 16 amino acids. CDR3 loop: CASSVTVGQTDEKLFF. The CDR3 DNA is TGTGCCAGCAGCGTAACCGTGGGGCAGACGGATGAAAAACTGTTTTTT.

CDR3 in DNA: TGTGCCAGCAGCTCGAGCCGGGACAGGGGTCCGGGGACCCAGTACTTC. This encodes CASSSSRDRGPGTQYF. This sequence joins TRBV11-3 and TRBJ2-5; 10 bases match TRBD1. The germline V gene encodes CDR1 SGHNT and CDR2 YENEEA. J was trimmed by 7 bases and V by 4 bases; bases with no gene match: 12. The CDR3 covers 16 residues.

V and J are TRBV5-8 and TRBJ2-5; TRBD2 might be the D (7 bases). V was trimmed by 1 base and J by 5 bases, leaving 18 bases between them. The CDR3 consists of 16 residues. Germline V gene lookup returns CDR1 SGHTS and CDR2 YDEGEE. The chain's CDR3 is CASSLRVWTRGETQYF. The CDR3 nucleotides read TGTGCCAGCAGCTTGAGGGTCTGGACTAGGGGGGAGACCCAGTACTTC. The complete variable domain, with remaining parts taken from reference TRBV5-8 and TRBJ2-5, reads EAGVTQSPTHLIKTRGQQATLRCSPISGHTSVYWYQQALGLGLQFLLWYDEGEERNRGNFPPRFSGRQFPNYSSELNVNALELEDSALYLCASSLRVWTRGETQYFGPGTRLLVL.

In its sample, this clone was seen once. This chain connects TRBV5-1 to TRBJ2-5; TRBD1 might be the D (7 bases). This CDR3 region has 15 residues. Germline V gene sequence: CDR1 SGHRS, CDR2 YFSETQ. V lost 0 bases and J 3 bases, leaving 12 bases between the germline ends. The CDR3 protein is CASSLAGRGEETQYF. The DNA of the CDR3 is TGCGCCAGCAGCTTGGCAGGCAGGGGGGAAGAGACCCAGTACTTC. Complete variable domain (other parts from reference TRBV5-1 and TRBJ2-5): KAGVTQTPRYLIKTRGQQVTLSCSPISGHRSVSWYQQTPGQGLQFLFEYFSETQRNKGNFPGRFSGRQFSNSRSEMNVSTLELGDSALYLCASSLAGRGEETQYFGPGTRLLVL.

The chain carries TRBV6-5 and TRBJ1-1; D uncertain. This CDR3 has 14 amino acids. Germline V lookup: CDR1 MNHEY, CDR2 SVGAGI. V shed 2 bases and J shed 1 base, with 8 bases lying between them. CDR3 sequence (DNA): TGTGCCAGCAGTTACCGAGGGAGGAACACTGAAGCTTTCTTT. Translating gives CASSYRGRNTEAFF.

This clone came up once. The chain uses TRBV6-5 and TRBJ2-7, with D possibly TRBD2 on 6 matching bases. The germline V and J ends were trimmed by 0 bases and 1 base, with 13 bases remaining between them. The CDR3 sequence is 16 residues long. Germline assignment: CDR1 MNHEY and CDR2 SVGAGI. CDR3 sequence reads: CASSYSISGVSYEQYF. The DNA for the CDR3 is TGTGCCAGCAGTTACTCGATTAGCGGAGTATCCTACGAGCAGTACTTC.

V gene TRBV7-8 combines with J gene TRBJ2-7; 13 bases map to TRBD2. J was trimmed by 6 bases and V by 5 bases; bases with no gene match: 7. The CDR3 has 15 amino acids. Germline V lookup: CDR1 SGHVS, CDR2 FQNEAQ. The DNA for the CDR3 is TGTGCCAGCAGCGAGACTAGCGGGAGGATTGGCGAGCAGTACTTC. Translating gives CASSETSGRIGEQYF.

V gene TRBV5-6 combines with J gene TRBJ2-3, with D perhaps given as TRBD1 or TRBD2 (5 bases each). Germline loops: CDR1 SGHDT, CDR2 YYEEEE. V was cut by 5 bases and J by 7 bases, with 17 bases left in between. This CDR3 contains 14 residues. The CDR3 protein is CASSRVQGEHTQYF. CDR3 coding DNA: TGTGCCAGCAGTCGGGTCCAGGGAGAACATACGCAGTATTTT.

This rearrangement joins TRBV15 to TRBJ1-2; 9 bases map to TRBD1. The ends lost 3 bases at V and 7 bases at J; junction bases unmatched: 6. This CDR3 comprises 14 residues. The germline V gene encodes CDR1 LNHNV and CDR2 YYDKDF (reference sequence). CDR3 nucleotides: TGTGCCACCAGCAGGGGGACAGGGCGGTCTGGCTACACCTTC. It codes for CATSRGTGRSGYTF.

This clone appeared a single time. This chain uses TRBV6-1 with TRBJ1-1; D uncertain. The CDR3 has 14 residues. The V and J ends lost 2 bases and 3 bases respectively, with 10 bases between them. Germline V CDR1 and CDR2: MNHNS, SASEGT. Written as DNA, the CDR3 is TGTGCCAGCAGTGAACGGATCCGAGACACTGAAGCTTTCTTT. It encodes CASSERIRDTEAFF.

The CDR3 DNA reads as TGTGCCAGCAGCAACCTTCAGGGGGCCCGAGAGACCCAGTACTTC. This encodes CASSNLQGARETQYF. This chain links TRBV11-2 with TRBJ2-5; the match to TRBD1 covers 8 bases. The CDR3 totals 15 residues. The junction had 9 bases not matched to a gene; V was cut back by 5 bases and J by 4 bases. Per the germline V gene, CDR1 is SGHAT and CDR2 is FQNNGV.

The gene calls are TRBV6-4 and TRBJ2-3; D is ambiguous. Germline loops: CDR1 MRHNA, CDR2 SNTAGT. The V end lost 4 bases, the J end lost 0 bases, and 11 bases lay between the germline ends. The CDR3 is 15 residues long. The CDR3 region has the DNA TGTGCCAGCAGTGTTGATGGGCGTAGCACAGATACGCAGTATTTT. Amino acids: CASSVDGRSTDTQYF.

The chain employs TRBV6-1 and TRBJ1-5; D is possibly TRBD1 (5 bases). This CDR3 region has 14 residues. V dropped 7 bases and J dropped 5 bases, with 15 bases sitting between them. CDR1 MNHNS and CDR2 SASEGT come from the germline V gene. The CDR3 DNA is TGTGCCAGCATGGGGGGTTGGGCCGATCAGCCCCAGCATTTT. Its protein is CASMGGWADQPQHF.

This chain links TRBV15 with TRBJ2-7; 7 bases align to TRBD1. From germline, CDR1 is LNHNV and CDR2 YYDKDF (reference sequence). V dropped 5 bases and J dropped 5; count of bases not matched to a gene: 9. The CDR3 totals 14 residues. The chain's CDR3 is CATSYRDTGDEQYF. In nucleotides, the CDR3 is TGTGCCACCAGCTACCGGGATACAGGGGACGAGCAGTACTTC.

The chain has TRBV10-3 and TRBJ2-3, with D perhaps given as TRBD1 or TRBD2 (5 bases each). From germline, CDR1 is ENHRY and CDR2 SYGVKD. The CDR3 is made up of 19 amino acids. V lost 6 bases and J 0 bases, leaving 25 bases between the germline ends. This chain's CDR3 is CAISSPQGVGETSTDTQYF. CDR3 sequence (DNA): TGTGCCATCAGCAGCCCCCAGGGTGTGGGGGAAACTAGCACAGATACGCAGTATTTT.

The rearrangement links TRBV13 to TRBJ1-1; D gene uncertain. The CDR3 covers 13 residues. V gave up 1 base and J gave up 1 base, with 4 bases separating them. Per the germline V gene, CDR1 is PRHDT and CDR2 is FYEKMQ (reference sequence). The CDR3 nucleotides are TGTGCCAGCAGCTTAGTTGCGAACACTGAAGCTTTCTTT. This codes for CASSLVANTEAFF.

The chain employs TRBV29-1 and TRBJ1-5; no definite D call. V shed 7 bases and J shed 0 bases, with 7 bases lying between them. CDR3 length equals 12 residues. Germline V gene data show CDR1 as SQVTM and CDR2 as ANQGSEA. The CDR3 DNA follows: TGCAGCGCGGCGAATAGCAATCAGCCCCAGCATTTT. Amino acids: CSAANSNQPQHF.

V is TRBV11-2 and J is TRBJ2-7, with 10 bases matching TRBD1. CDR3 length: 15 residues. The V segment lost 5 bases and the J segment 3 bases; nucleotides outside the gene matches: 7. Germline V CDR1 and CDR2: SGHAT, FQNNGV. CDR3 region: CASSLTRDRGYEQYF. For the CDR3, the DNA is TGTGCCAGCAGCCTGACCCGGGACAGGGGCTACGAGCAGTACTTC.

The CDR3 sequence is CASSTPGLAGGADTQYF. The CDR3 nucleotides are TGTGCCAGTAGTACTCCGGGACTAGCGGGAGGGGCAGATACGCAGTATTTT. J is TRBJ2-3 and V is TRBV19; TRBD2 agrees at 16 bases. Trimming took 4 bases from V and 4 from J; bases not matched to a gene: 5. The CDR3 is made up of 17 amino acids. Germline CDR1 reads LNHDA; CDR2 reads SQIVND (reference sequence). The complete variable domain, with remaining parts taken from reference TRBV19 and TRBJ2-3, reads DGGITQSPKYLFRKEGQNVTLSCEQNLNHDAMYWYRQDPGQGLRLIYYSQIVNDFQKGDIAEGYSVSREKKESFPLTVTSAQKNPTAFYLCASSTPGLAGGADTQYFGPGTRLTVL.

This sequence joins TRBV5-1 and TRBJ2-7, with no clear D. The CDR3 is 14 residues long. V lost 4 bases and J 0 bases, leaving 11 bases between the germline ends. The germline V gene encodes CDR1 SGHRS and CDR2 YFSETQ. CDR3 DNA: TGCGCCAGCAGCGGCCAGGTTAGCTCCTACGAGCAGTACTTC. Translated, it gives CASSGQVSSYEQYF.

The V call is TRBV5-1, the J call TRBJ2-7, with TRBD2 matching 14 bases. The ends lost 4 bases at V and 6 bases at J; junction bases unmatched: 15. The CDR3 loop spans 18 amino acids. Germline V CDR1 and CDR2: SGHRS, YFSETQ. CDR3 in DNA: TGCGCCAGCAGCCCCGTCCCGGGACTAGCGGGAGTGGTAAGCGAGCAGTACTTC. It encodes CASSPVPGLAGVVSEQYF.

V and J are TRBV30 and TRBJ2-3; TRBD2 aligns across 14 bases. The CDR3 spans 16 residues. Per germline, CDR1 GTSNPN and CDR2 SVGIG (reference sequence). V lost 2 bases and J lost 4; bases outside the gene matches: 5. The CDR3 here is CAWSSGLAGGSDTQYF. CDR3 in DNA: TGTGCCTGGAGTTCAGGACTAGCGGGAGGATCAGATACGCAGTATTTT.

The CDR3 sequence is CASSPQRGLVVYNEQFF. Here the CDR3 DNA reads TGCGCCAGCAGCCCACAAAGGGGACTAGTGGTCTACAATGAGCAGTTCTTC. The chain joins TRBV4-1 to TRBJ2-1; 8 bases line up with TRBD2. This CDR3 region has 17 residues. Losses at the gene ends were 4 bases for V and 3 bases for J; bases not matched to a gene: 11. Germline V lookup: CDR1 MGHRA, CDR2 YSYEKL.

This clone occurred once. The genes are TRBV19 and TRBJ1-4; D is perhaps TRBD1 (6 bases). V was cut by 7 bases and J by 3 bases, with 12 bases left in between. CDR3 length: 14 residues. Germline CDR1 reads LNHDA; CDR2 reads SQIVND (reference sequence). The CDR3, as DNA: TGTGCCAGTAAGGGGGGTGCGGCTAATGAAAAACTGTTTTTT. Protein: CASKGGAANEKLFF.

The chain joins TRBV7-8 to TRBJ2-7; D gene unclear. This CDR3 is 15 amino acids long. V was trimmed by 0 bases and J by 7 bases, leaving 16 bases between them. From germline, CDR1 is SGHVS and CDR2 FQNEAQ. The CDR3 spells CASSLAAGESFEQYF. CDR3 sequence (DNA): TGTGCCAGCAGCTTAGCTGCCGGAGAAAGCTTTGAGCAGTACTTC.

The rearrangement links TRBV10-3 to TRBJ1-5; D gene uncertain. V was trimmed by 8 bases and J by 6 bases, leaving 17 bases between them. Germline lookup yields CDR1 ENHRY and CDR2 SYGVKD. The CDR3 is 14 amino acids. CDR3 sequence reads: CAIAPGVESQPQHF. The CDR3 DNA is TGTGCCATCGCCCCGGGCGTGGAGTCTCAGCCCCAGCATTTT.

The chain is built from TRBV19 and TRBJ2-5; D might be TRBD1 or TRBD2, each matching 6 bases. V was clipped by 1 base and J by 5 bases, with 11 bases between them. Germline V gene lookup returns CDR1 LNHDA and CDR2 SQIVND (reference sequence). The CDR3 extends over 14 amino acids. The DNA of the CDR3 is TGTGCCAGTAGTATAGTTGGGGGGCCGGAGACCCAGTACTTC. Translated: CASSIVGGPETQYF.

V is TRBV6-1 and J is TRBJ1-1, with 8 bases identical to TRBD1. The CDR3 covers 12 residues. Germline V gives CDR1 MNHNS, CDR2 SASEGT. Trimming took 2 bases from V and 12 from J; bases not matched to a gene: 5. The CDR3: CASSEIPGGPFF. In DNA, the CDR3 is TGTGCCAGCAGTGAAATCCCAGGGGGCCCTTTCTTT.

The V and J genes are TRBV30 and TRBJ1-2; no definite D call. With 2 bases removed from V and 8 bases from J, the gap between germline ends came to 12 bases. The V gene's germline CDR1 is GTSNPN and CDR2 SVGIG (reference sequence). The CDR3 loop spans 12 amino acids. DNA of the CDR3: TGTGCCTGGAGTACGGGATATTGGGGCTACACCTTC. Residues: CAWSTGYWGYTF.

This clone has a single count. The CDR3 DNA is TGTGCCAGCAGCTTGTCTAGCACAGATACGCAGTATTTT. It specifies CASSLSSTDTQYF. The rearrangement uses TRBV7-9 and TRBJ2-3; D gene uncertain. Trimming stripped 3 bases from V and 0 bases from J, with 4 bases between. Germline V gives CDR1 SEHNR, CDR2 FQNEAQ (reference sequence). CDR3 length: 13 residues.

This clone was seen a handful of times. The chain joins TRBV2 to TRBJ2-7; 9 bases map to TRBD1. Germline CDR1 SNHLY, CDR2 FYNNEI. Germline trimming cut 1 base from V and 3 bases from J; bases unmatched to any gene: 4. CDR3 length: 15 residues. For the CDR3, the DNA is TGTGCCAGCAGTGAAGACAGGGGGCGGGTCTACGAGCAGTACTTC. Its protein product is CASSEDRGRVYEQYF.